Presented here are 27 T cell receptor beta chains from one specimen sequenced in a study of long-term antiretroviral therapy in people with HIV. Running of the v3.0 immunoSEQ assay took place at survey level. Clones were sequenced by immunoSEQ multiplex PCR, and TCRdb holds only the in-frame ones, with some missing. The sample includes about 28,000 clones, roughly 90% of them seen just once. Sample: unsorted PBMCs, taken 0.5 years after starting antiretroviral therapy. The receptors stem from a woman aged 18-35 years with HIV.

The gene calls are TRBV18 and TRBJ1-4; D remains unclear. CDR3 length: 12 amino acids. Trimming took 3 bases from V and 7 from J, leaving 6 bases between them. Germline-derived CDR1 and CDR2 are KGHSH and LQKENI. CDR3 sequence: CASSPRGEKLFF. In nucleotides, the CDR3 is TGTGCCAGCTCACCGCGGGGTGAAAAACTGTTTTTT.

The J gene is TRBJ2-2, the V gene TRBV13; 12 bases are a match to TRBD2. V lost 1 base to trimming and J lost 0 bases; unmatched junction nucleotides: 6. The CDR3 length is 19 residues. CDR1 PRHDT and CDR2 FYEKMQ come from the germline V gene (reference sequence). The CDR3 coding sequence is TGTGCCAGCAGCTTAGCGACTAGCGGGAGCCGCGCGAACACCGGGGAGCTGTTTTTT. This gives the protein CASSLATSGSRANTGELFF.

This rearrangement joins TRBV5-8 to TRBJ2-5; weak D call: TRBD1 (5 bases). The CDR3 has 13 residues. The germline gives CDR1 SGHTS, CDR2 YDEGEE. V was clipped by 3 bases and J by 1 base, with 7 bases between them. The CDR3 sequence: CASSWTFQETQYF. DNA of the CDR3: TGTGCCAGCAGCTGGACATTCCAAGAGACCCAGTACTTC. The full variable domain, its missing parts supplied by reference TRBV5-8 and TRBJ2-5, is EAGVTQSPTHLIKTRGQQATLRCSPISGHTSVYWYQQALGLGLQFLLWYDEGEERNRGNFPPRFSGRQFPNYSSELNVNALELEDSALYLCASSWTFQETQYFGPGTRLLVL.

CDR3 in amino acids: CASLKGGEQYF. CDR3 nucleotide sequence: TGTGCCAGCCTAAAGGGGGGCGAGCAGTACTTC. The chain employs TRBV2 and TRBJ2-7; D might be TRBD1 or TRBD2, each matching 6 bases. Germline V CDR1 and CDR2: SNHLY, FYNNEI. This CDR3 has 11 amino acids. Trimming took off 8 bases at V and 6 bases at J, with 11 bases between the two ends.

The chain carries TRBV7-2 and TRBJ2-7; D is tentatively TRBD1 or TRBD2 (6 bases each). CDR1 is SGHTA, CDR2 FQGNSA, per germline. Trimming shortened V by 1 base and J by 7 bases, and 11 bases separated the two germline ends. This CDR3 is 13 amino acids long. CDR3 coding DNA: TGTGCCAGCAGCTTAGTCCAGGGGAGGGAGCAGTACTTC. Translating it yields CASSLVQGREQYF.

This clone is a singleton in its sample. The CDR3 here is CATSFKTGNTIYF. The CDR3 region has the DNA TGTGCCACCAGCTTTAAAACGGGAAACACCATATATTTT. This chain links TRBV15 with TRBJ1-3; no clear D. With 5 bases removed from V and 4 bases from J, the gap between germline ends came to 9 bases. Germline CDR1 and CDR2: LNHNV and YYDKDF (reference sequence). This CDR3 has 13 residues.

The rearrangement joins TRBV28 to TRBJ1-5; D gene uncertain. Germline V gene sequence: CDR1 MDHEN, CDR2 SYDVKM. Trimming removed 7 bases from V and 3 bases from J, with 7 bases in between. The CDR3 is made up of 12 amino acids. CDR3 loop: CASTTPNQPQHF. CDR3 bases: TGTGCCAGCACCACGCCCAATCAGCCCCAGCATTTT.

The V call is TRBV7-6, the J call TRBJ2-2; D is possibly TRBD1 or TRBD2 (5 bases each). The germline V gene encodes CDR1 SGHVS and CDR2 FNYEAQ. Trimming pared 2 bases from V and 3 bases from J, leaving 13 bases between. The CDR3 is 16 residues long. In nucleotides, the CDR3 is TGTGCCAGCAGCTTAATAGGGGAGTGGTACACCGGGGAGCTGTTTTTT. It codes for CASSLIGEWYTGELFF.

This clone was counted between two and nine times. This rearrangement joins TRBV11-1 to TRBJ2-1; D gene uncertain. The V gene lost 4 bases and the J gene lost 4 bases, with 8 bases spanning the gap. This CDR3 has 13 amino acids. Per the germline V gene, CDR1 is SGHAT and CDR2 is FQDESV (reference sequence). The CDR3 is CASSSSRYNEQFF. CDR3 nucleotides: TGTGCCAGCAGCTCCTCTAGGTACAATGAGCAGTTCTTC.

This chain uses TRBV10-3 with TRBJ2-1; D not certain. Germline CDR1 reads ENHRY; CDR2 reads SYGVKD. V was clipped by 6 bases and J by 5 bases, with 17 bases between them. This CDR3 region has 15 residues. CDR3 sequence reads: CAIRETSQINNEQFF. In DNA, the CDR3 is TGTGCCATCAGAGAGACTTCGCAAATTAACAATGAGCAGTTCTTC.

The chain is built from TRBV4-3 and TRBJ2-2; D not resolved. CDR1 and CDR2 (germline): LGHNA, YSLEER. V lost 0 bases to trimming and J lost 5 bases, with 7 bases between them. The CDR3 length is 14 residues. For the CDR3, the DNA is TGCGCCAGCAGCCAAGAGAGATGGACCGGGGAGCTGTTTTTT. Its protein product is CASSQERWTGELFF.

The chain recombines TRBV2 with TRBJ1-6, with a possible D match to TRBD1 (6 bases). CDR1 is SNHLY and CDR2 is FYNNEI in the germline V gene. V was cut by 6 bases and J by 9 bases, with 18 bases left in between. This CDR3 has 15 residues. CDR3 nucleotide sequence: TGTGCCAGCAGGGGGGCGGCAGGGGTTTCTTCACCCCTCCACTTT. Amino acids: CASRGAAGVSSPLHF.

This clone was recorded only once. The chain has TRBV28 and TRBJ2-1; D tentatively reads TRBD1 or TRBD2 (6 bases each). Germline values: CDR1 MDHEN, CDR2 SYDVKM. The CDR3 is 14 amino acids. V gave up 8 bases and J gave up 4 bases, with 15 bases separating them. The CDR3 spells CASAGGGNYNEQFF. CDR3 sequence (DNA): TGTGCCAGCGCCGGGGGCGGGAATTACAATGAGCAGTTCTTC.

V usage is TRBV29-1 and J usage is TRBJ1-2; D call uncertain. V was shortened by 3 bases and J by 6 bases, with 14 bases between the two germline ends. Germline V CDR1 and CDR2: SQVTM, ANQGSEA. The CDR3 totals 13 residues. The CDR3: CSVDRTVLNGYTF. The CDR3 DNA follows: TGCAGCGTTGACCGAACGGTGCTGAATGGCTACACCTTC.

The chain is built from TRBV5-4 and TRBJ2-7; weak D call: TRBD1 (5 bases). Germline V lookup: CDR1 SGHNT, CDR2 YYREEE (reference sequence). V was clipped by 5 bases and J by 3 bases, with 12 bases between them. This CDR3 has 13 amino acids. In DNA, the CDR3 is TGTGCCAGCAGAGACCCAGGGAACTACGAGCAGTACTTC. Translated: CASRDPGNYEQYF.

In nucleotides, the CDR3 is TGTGCCACCAGCAGAGGGACAGCAGTTACCTACGAGCAGTACTTC. Its translation: CATSRGTAVTYEQYF. The rearrangement uses TRBV15 and TRBJ2-7; a weak D match, TRBD1 (6 bases). Trimming removed 1 base from V and 2 bases from J, with 12 bases in between. CDR1 is LNHNV, CDR2 YYDKDF, per germline (reference sequence). The CDR3 is 15 residues long.

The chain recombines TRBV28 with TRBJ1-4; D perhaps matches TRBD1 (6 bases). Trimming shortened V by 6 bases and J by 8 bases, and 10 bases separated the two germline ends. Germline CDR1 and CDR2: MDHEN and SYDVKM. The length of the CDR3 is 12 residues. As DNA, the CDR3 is TGTGCCAGCAGCAGACAGGTCGAAAAACTGTTTTTT. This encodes CASSRQVEKLFF.

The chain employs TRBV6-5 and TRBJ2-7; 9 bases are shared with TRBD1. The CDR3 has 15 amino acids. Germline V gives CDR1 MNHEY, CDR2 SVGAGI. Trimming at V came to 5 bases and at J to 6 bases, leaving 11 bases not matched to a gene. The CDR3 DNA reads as TGTGCCAGCAGTCCCGGGACAGGGCATAGGGGCGAGCAGTACTTC. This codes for CASSPGTGHRGEQYF.

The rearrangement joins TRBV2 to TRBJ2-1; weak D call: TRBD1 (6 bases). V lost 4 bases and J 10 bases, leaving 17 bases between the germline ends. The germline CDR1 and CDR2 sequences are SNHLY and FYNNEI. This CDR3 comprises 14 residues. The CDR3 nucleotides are TGTGCCAGCAGTGTGATCAGGGGCGTCAGGGAGCAGTTCTTC. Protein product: CASSVIRGVREQFF.

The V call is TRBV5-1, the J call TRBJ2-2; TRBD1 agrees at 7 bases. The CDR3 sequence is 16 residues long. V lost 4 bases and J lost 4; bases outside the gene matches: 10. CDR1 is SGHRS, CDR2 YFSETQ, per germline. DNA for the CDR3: TGCGCCAGCAGCACTGGGGCGACAGGGCGCACCGGGGAGCTGTTTTTT. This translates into CASSTGATGRTGELFF.

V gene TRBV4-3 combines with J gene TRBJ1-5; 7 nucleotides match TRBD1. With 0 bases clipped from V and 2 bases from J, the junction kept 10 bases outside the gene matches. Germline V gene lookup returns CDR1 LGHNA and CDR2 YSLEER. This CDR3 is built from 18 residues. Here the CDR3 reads CASSQDLAGGGRNQPQHF. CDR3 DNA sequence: TGCGCCAGCAGCCAAGATCTCGCAGGAGGGGGCCGCAATCAGCCCCAGCATTTT.

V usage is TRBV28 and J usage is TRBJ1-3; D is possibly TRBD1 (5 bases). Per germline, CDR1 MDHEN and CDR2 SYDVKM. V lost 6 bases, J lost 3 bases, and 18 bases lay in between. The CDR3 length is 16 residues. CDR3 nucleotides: TGTGCCAGCAGCCAAGGGCGGGGGAGGAGTGGAAACACCATATATTTT. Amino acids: CASSQGRGRSGNTIYF.

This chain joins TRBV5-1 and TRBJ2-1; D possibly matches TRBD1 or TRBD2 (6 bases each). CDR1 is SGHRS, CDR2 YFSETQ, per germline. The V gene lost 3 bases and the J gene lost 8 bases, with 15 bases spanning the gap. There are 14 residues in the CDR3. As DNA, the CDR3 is TGCGCCAGCAGCTGGAGGGGGGACTCAGATGAGCAGTTCTTC. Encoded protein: CASSWRGDSDEQFF.

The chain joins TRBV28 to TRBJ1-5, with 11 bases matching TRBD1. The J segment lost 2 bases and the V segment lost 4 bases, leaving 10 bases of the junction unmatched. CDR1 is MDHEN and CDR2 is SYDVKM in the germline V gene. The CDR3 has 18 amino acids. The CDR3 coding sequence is TGTGCCAGCAGTTCCGGGACAGGGGGGGTTTCGGGCAATCAGCCCCAGCATTTT. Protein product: CASSSGTGGVSGNQPQHF. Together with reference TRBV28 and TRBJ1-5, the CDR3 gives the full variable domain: DVKVTQSSRYLVKRTGEKVFLECVQDMDHENMFWYRQDPGLGLRLIYFSYDVKMKEKGDIPEGYSVSREKKERFSLILESASTNQTSMYLCASSSGTGGVSGNQPQHFGDGTRLSIL.

The CDR3 nucleotides are TGTGCCAGCAGCGTGAACCGGGACAGGGCCGTTAACACTTCTTTCTCTGGGGCCAACGTCCTGACTTTC. It specifies CASSVNRDRAVNTSFSGANVLTF. The chain has TRBV9 and TRBJ2-6; 9 nucleotides align to TRBD1. The junction had 21 bases not matched to a gene; V was cut back by 2 bases and J by 0 bases. Germline values: CDR1 SGDLS, CDR2 YYNGEE. This CDR3 comprises 23 residues.

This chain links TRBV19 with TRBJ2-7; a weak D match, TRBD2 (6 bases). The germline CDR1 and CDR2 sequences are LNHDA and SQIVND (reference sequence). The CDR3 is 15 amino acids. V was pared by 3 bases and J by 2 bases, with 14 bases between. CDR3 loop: CASSIASDDTYEQYF. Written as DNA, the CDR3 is TGTGCCAGTAGTATCGCTAGCGACGACACCTACGAGCAGTACTTC.

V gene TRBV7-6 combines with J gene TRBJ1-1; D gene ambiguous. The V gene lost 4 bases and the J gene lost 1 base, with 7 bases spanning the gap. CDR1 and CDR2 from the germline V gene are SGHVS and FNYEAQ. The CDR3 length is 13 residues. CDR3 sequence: CASSYRRNTEAFF. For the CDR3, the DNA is TGTGCCAGCAGCTACCGGAGGAACACTGAAGCTTTCTTT.